The 30 T cell receptor beta chains in this list originate from one sample, sequenced in a study of identical twins. MiXCR, run by TCRdb on the 5' RACE reads, gives a single entry per CDR3 protein. The sample consists of hundreds of thousands of distinct CDR3 sequences, 20% to 25% of them appearing once. This same sample was also taken into another study, of T cells expressing NK-cell markers.

Sequences were obtained from CD4+ T cells sorted from blood. The receptors come from a woman aged 18-29 years in good health.

The V and J genes are TRBV12-3 or TRBV12-4 and TRBJ2-7; D uncertain. This CDR3 region has 11 residues. V was pared by 4 bases and J by 6 bases, with 7 bases between. The CDR3 sequence is CASSSAFEQYF. CDR3 sequence (DNA): TGTGCCAGCAGTTCTGCTTTCGAGCAGTACTTC.

The rearrangement links TRBV6-2 or TRBV6-3 to TRBJ2-1; D unclear. The CDR3 consists of 13 residues. Trimming left V 5 bases short and J 5 bases short, with 10 bases between. The germline CDR1 and CDR2 sequences are MNHEY and SVGEGT. The CDR3 sequence is CASSQREDNEQFF. In DNA, the CDR3 is TGTGCCAGCAGTCAGCGCGAGGACAATGAGCAGTTCTTC.

CDR3 protein: CSARDPSGRADIQYF. CDR3 sequence (DNA): TGCAGTGCTAGAGACCCTAGCGGGAGGGCGGACATTCAGTACTTC. The chain links TRBV20-1 to TRBJ2-4; TRBD2 matches 12 bases. The CDR3 extends over 15 amino acids. V was pared by 0 bases and J by 8 bases, with 5 bases of the junction left unmatched. Germline assignment: CDR1 DFQATT and CDR2 SNEGSKA (reference sequence).

This clonotype was detected only a few times. The chain recombines TRBV29-1 with TRBJ2-1; 8 positions agree with TRBD1. Germline CDR1 reads SQVTM; CDR2 reads ANQGSEA. This CDR3 spans 15 amino acids. The ends lost 1 base at V and 3 bases at J; junction bases unmatched: 5. CDR3 loop: CSVEALDRGYNEQFF. The DNA of the CDR3 is TGCAGCGTTGAAGCTCTTGACAGGGGCTACAATGAGCAGTTCTTC.

This clonotype was recorded a few times. The chain employs TRBV25-1 and TRBJ2-3, with 7 bases that match TRBD1. This CDR3 has 13 residues. Germline lookup yields CDR1 MGHDK and CDR2 SYGVNS. Unmatched junction bases numbered 6, after V lost 6 bases and J lost 6 bases. DNA for the CDR3: TGTGCCAGCAGGGACAGGCCCGCGGATACGCAGTATTTT. It yields the protein CASRDRPADTQYF.

There are many counts of this clonotype. CDR3 bases: TGTGCCAGCAGGGGACAGACGAGCTCCTACGAGCAGTACTTC. Protein: CASRGQTSSYEQYF. This chain uses TRBV12-3 or TRBV12-4 with TRBJ2-7; TRBD1 aligns across 7 bases. The CDR3 loop spans 14 amino acids. V trimming: 6 bases; J trimming: 0 bases; junction bases outside the gene matches: 5.

The chain joins TRBV5-1 to TRBJ2-7; a possible D gene is TRBD2 (6 bases). Between the trimmed V and J ends, which lost 4 bases and 2 bases, there was a span of 19 bases. In germline, CDR1 is SGHRS, CDR2 YFSETQ. CDR3 length: 16 amino acids. CDR3 bases: TGCGCCAGCAGCCCGCCGACCGGGACTTACACCTACGAGCAGTACTTC. Translating it yields CASSPPTGTYTYEQYF.

This clonotype was detected only a few times. The genes are TRBV29-1 and TRBJ2-5, with TRBD1 identical over 10 bases. The CDR3 runs 13 residues. Germline values: CDR1 SQVTM, CDR2 ANQGSEA. V lost 6 bases to trimming and J lost 5 bases; unmatched junction nucleotides: 6. CDR3 sequence (DNA): TGCAGCGTGTTGACAGGGGGCAAGGAGACCCAGTACTTC. It is translated as CSVLTGGKETQYF.

This clonotype was found a few times. This chain uses TRBV29-1 with TRBJ2-5; a possible D gene is TRBD2 (6 bases). V shed 1 base and J shed 5 bases, with 17 bases lying between them. This CDR3 spans 15 amino acids. Germline V lookup: CDR1 SQVTM, CDR2 ANQGSEA. CDR3: CSVEGSGYDAETQYF. CDR3 nucleotide sequence: TGCAGCGTTGAAGGTAGCGGCTACGACGCGGAGACCCAGTACTTC.

The chain carries TRBV7-8 and TRBJ1-1, with D possibly matching TRBD1 (5 bases). With 5 bases removed from V and 0 bases from J, the gap between germline ends came to 16 bases. CDR1 and CDR2 from the germline V gene are SGHVS and FQNEAQ. CDR3 length: 16 amino acids. CDR3 loop: CASSAGTGKLNTEAFF. In nucleotides, the CDR3 is TGTGCCAGCAGCGCCGGGACGGGAAAACTGAACACTGAAGCTTTCTTT.

This chain links TRBV9 with TRBJ2-3; 11 bases map to TRBD2. The germline V gene has CDR1 SGDLS and CDR2 YYNGEE. This CDR3 spans 15 amino acids. With V trimmed by 4 bases and J by 9 bases, 10 bases remained unmatched. The CDR3 sequence: CASSSGLAGPLTQYF. The CDR3 bases are TGTGCCAGCAGCTCTGGACTAGCGGGCCCCCTAACGCAGTATTTT.

This clonotype was seen a handful of times. The J gene is TRBJ2-1, the V gene TRBV20-1; no firm D call. The CDR3 sequence is 12 residues long. The germline V gene has CDR1 DFQATT and CDR2 SNEGSKA (reference sequence). V was clipped by 2 bases and J by 7 bases, with 9 bases between them. The CDR3 here is CSARHPENEQFF. The CDR3 region has the DNA TGCAGTGCTAGACATCCGGAAAATGAGCAGTTCTTC.

This chain links TRBV7-6 with TRBJ2-3; weak D call: TRBD1 (5 bases). V was cut by 5 bases and J by 1 base, with 19 bases left in between. The CDR3 spans 17 residues. Germline V gives CDR1 SGHVS, CDR2 FNYEAQ. The CDR3 coding sequence is TGTGCCAGCAGCCTCCTCCCCCCCATGGGGCGCACAGATACGCAGTATTTT. Translated, it gives CASSLLPPMGRTDTQYF.

The sample holds a few counts of this clonotype. The V and J genes are TRBV10-1 and TRBJ2-7; maybe TRBD1 (5 bases). Germline CDR1 reads WNHNN; CDR2 reads SYGVQD (reference sequence). The ends were cut back, 0 bases at V and 13 bases at J, with 10 bases in the middle. The CDR3 extends over 11 amino acids. The CDR3: CASSESGQLYF. For the CDR3, the DNA is TGCGCCAGCAGTGAGTCGGGGCAGCTTTACTTC.

This clonotype has just a few counts. The rearrangement links TRBV20-1 to TRBJ2-7, with 7 bases fitting TRBD2. Germline CDR1 DFQATT, CDR2 SNEGSKA (reference sequence). Trimming removed 0 bases from V and 2 bases from J; junction bases left unmatched: 4. The CDR3 consists of 14 residues. CDR3 loop: CSAREKGTTYEQYF. The CDR3 nucleotides read TGCAGTGCTAGAGAGAAGGGGACTACCTACGAGCAGTACTTC.

CDR3 nucleotides: TGTGCCAGCAGCGAGGAAATTAGCCCACCGGCTTTCTTT. Encoded protein: CASSEEISPPAFF. V and J are TRBV9 and TRBJ1-1; D not certain. V lost 3 bases, J lost 11 bases, and 17 bases lay in between. Germline CDR1 is SGDLS and CDR2 is YYNGEE. This CDR3 has 13 residues.

The genes are TRBV12-3 or TRBV12-4 and TRBJ2-7, with 9 bases fitting TRBD1. The ends lost 7 bases at V and 2 bases at J; junction bases unmatched: 9. The CDR3 runs 15 residues. CDR3 sequence: CASMPGQGRAYEQYF. CDR3 DNA: TGTGCCAGCATGCCCGGACAGGGGAGAGCCTACGAGCAGTACTTC.

This clonotype was picked up one time. The J gene is TRBJ1-2, the V gene TRBV20-1, with D unresolved. This CDR3 is built from 12 residues. Germline V gene sequence: CDR1 DFQATT, CDR2 SNEGSKA (reference sequence). The CDR3 is CRARRTGYGYTF. CDR3 in DNA: TGCAGAGCCAGGAGGACGGGCTATGGCTACACCTTC.

The rearrangement links TRBV7-2 to TRBJ2-7, with D unresolved. The CDR3 is 8 amino acids. CDR1 and CDR2 (germline): SGHTA, FQGNSA. V was shortened by 6 bases and J by 12 bases, with 6 bases between the two germline ends. CDR3 in amino acids: CASSWGYF. CDR3 DNA: TGTGCCAGCAGTTGGGGGTACTTC.

The sample holds a few counts of this clonotype. This sequence joins TRBV7-3 and TRBJ1-2; no clear D. Trimming took 5 bases from V and 8 from J, leaving 15 bases between them. The CDR3 extends over 13 amino acids. CDR1 is SGHTA, CDR2 FQGTGA, per germline. The CDR3 DNA is TGTGCCAGCAGCGCTTCAGGTGATGCAGGCTACACCTTC. Its protein is CASSASGDAGYTF.

The rearrangement joins TRBV2 to TRBJ2-5, with unresolved D. V was pared by 11 bases and J by 1 base, with 8 bases between. The CDR3 is 11 amino acids. Germline assignment: CDR1 SNHLY and CDR2 FYNNEI. CDR3 sequence: CAGDVQETQYF. CDR3 nucleotide sequence: TGTGCCGGGGATGTCCAAGAGACCCAGTACTTC.

This clonotype was counted between two and nine times. V usage is TRBV20-1 and J usage is TRBJ2-2; D not resolved. Deletions cut 0 bases from V and 4 bases from J, with 6 bases between. Germline V gene data show CDR1 as DFQATT and CDR2 as SNEGSKA (reference sequence). The length of the CDR3 is 13 residues. CDR3 amino acids: CSARDYSTGELFF. The CDR3 bases are TGCAGTGCTAGAGACTACAGCACCGGGGAGCTGTTTTTT.

V usage is TRBV6-6 and J usage is TRBJ1-3, with a weak D call TRBD1 (5 bases). CDR1 and CDR2 from the germline V gene are MNHNY and SVGAGI (reference sequence). Trimming shortened V by 6 bases and J by 4 bases, and 7 bases separated the two germline ends. The CDR3 is made up of 12 amino acids. CDR3 amino acids: CASRDTGNTIYF. The CDR3 DNA is TGTGCCAGCAGGGACACAGGAAACACCATATATTTT.

This clonotype was counted many times. CDR3 sequence (DNA): TGTGCCACCTCATCGGGAGAGAACACTGAAGCTTTCTTT. This gives the protein CATSSGENTEAFF. The chain recombines TRBV6-2 or TRBV6-3 with TRBJ1-1; D is unclear. The CDR3 spans 13 residues. Trimming pared 10 bases from V and 1 base from J, leaving 13 bases between. CDR1 and CDR2 from the germline V gene are MNHEY and SVGEGT.

The chain uses TRBV11-3 and TRBJ2-1; 8 positions agree with TRBD2. CDR3 size: 15 residues. Per germline, CDR1 SGHNT and CDR2 YENEEA. With 5 bases clipped from V and 6 bases from J, the junction kept 9 bases outside the gene matches. The CDR3 loop reads CASSPPGLGVNEQFF. In DNA form, the CDR3 reads TGTGCCAGCAGCCCCCCGGGACTAGGGGTCAATGAGCAGTTCTTC.

J is TRBJ2-6 and V is TRBV6-2 or TRBV6-3, with D tentatively TRBD1 (6 bases). The germline V gene has CDR1 MNHEY and CDR2 SVGEGT. Trimming removed 7 bases at V and 0 bases at J, with 13 bases between. The CDR3 runs to 16 residues. The CDR3 here is CASKLDSRSGANVLTF. The CDR3 DNA reads as TGTGCCAGCAAGCTGGACAGCCGCTCTGGGGCCAACGTCCTGACTTTC.

This clonotype was detected a few times. The chain recombines TRBV18 with TRBJ2-3; D is possibly TRBD1 or TRBD2 (5 bases each). Germline lookup yields CDR1 KGHSH and CDR2 LQKENI. The V end was cut by 6 bases, the J end by 2 bases, with 15 bases between. The CDR3 sequence is 15 residues long. Written as DNA, the CDR3 is TGTGCCAGCTCCCCCAACGGGGCCTTCACAGATACGCAGTATTTT. Translation: CASSPNGAFTDTQYF.

J is TRBJ2-1 and V is TRBV12-3 or TRBV12-4; D possibly corresponds to TRBD2 (5 bases). The CDR3 loop spans 16 amino acids. V lost 6 bases and J 5 bases, leaving 20 bases between the germline ends. This CDR3 reads CASRPAGDRTNNEQFF. As DNA, the CDR3 is TGTGCCAGCAGACCCGCGGGCGACCGAACGAACAATGAGCAGTTCTTC.

V gene TRBV24-1 combines with J gene TRBJ2-7; D is perhaps TRBD1 (6 bases). CDR3 size: 16 residues. Germline values: CDR1 KGHDR, CDR2 SFDVKD. V lost 3 bases and J 3 bases, leaving 17 bases between the germline ends. The CDR3 nucleotides read TGTGCCACCAGTGATATAAACTTAGGGGGAGACTACGAGCAGTACTTC. This gives the protein CATSDINLGGDYEQYF.

This clonotype was counted a few times. The genes are TRBV27 and TRBJ2-1; D gene ambiguous. The CDR3 totals 15 residues. The V gene lost 10 bases and the J gene lost 0 bases, with 16 bases spanning the gap. Germline lookup yields CDR1 MNHEY and CDR2 SMNVEV (reference sequence). The CDR3 DNA reads as TGTGCCACCAAAACTCCCGTGAGCTCCTACAATGAGCAGTTCTTC. The encoded protein is CATKTPVSSYNEQFF.